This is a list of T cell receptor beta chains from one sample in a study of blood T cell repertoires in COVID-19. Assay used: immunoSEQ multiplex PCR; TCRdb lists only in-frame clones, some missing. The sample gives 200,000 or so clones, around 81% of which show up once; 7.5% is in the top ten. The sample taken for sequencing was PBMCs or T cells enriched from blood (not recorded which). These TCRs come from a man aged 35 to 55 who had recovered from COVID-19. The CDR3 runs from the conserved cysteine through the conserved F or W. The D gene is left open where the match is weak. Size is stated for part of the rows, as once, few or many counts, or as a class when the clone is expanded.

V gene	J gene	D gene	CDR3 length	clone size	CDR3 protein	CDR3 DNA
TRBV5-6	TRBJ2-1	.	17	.	CASSLPGYTSAYNEQFF	TGTGCCAGCAGCTTGCCAGGGTACACATCCGCCTACAATGAGCAGTTCTTC
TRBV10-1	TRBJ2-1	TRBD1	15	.	CASSKPGQARNEQFF	TGCGCCAGCAGTAAACCGGGACAGGCACGTAATGAGCAGTTCTTC
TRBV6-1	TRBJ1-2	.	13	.	CASSEVVQGGYTF	TGTGCCAGCAGTGAAGTGGTCCAGGGGGGCTACACCTTC
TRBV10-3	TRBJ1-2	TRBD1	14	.	CAISDDRGPYGYTF	TGTGCCATCAGTGATGACAGGGGGCCTTATGGCTACACCTTC
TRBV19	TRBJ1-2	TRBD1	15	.	CASSPPGQGSLGYTF	TGTGCCAGTAGTCCTCCGGGACAGGGGAGTTTAGGCTACACCTTC
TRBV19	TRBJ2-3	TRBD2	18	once	CASGLFGSGGALTDTQYF	TGTGCCAGTGGACTATTCGGAAGCGGGGGGGCGCTCACAGATACGCAGTATTTT
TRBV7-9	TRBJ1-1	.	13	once	CASSLRGNTEAFF	TGTGCCAGCAGCTTACGGGGGAACACTGAAGCTTTCTTT
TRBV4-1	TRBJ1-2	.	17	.	CASSRWTLDNSPYGYTF	TGCGCCAGCAGCCGATGGACATTAGATAACAGTCCCTATGGCTACACCTTC
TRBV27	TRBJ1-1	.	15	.	CASSLRGPKNTEAFF	TGTGCCAGCAGTTTGCGGGGACCTAAGAACACTGAAGCTTTCTTT
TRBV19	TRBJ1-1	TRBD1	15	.	CASSTHRGLETEAFF	TGTGCCAGTAGTACCCACAGGGGTCTTGAGACTGAAGCTTTCTTT